The clone carrying this TCR beta chain has a handful of counts. The antigen remains unidentified. The sample is drawn from a study of CD8+ T cells in alopecia areata. Overall study findings and caveats: Elevated clonality characterized lesional scalp relative to normal scalp, particularly in alopecia totalis/universalis.

RNA was isolated and reverse transcribed to cDNA, the sequencing template. Method: immunoSEQ multiplex PCR; TCRdb's copy keeps in-frame clones and lacks some. The sample shows 150,000 to 200,000 clones, about 67% of them seen only once. CDR3 length: 12 amino acids. V was trimmed by 3 bases and J by 5 bases, leaving 7 bases between them. The germline CDR1 and CDR2 sequences are MDHEN and SYDVKM. This TCR was sampled from a human donor with alopecia areata. The material sequenced was CD8+ T cells sorted from blood, taken at week 0. This chain links TRBV28 with TRBJ2-5; D remains ambiguous. CDR3 sequence: CASSFPMETQYF. The DNA for the CDR3 is TGTGCCAGCAGTTTTCCAATGGAGACCCAGTACTTC.